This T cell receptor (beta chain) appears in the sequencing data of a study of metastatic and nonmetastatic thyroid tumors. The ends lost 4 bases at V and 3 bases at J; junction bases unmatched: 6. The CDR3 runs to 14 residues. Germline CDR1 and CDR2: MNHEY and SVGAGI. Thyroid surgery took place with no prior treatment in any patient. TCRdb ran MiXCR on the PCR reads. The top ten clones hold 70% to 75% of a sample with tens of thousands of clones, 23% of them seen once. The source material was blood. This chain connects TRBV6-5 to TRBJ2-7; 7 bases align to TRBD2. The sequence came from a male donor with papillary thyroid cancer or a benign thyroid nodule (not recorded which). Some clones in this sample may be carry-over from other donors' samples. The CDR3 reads CASSSIPGGYEQYF. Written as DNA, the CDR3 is TGTGCCAGCAGTTCTATTCCGGGAGGCTACGAGCAGTACTTC.